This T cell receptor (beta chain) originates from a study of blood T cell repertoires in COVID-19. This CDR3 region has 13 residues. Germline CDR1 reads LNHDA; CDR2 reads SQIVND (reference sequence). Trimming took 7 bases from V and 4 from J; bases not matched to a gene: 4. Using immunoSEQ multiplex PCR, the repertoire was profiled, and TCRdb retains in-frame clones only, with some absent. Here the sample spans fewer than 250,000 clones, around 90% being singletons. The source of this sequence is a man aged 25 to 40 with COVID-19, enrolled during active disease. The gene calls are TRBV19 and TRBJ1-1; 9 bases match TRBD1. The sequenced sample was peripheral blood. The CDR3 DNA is TGTGCCAGTACCCCGACAGGGGGCACTGAAGCTTTCTTT. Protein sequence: CASTPTGGTEAFF.